Listed below are T cell receptor beta chains from one sample, sequenced in a study of regulatory T cells in long-lasting Graves disease. TCRdb fed the multiplex PCR reads into MiXCR, producing one record per CDR3 protein. The table shows under 450,000 distinct CDR3 sequences, with roughly 23% occurring only once. The source material was peripheral blood mononuclear cells (PBMCs), sampled when the disease was refractory, from a patient treated with antithyroid drugs. These receptors were obtained from a woman aged 40 to 55 with Graves disease. CDR3s include the opening cysteine and the closing phenylalanine or tryptophan. D genes are given only for firm matches. Expanded clones get a size class; other rows say once, few or many, or leave the size out.

cdr3_aa | cdr3_nt | j_call | v_call | d_call | clone_size
CASSTGASSGNTIYF | TGTGCCAGCAGCACCGGCGCCTCCTCTGGAAACACCATATATTTT | TRBJ1-3 | TRBV5-4 | NA | once
CASSFDRVQRGSTEAFF | TGTGCCAGCAGCTTTGACAGGGTCCAACGGGGAAGCACTGAAGCTTTCTTT | TRBJ1-1 | TRBV7-9 | TRBD1 | few
CASSLGQGYNEQFF | TGCGCCAGCAGCCTTGGACAGGGGTACAATGAGCAGTTCTTC | TRBJ2-1 | TRBV5-1 | TRBD1 | NA
CASSLGGPQPGEAFF | TGTGCCAGCAGCTTAGGAGGCCCCCAACCGGGCGAAGCTTTCTTT | TRBJ1-1 | TRBV7-9 | NA | once
CSARGGGLGETQYF | TGCAGTGCTAGAGGAGGGGGGCTTGGGGAGACCCAGTACTTC | TRBJ2-5 | TRBV20-1 | NA | NA
CASLAGGGETQYF | TGTGCCAGCTTAGCGGGAGGGGGAGAGACCCAGTACTTC | TRBJ2-5 | TRBV6-1 | TRBD2 | many
CASRRDRGPGELFF | TGTGCCAGCAGACGGGACAGGGGGCCCGGGGAGCTGTTTTTT | TRBJ2-2 | TRBV12-3/TRBV12-4 | TRBD1 | many
CASSFLTLREYEQYF | TGTGCCAGCAGTTTCTTGACACTTCGAGAATACGAGCAGTACTTC | TRBJ2-7 | TRBV28 | NA | many
CASRGQGSPLGDTQYF | TGTGCCAGCAGGGGACAGGGGTCCCCGTTGGGAGATACGCAGTATTTT | TRBJ2-3 | TRBV28 | TRBD1 | NA
CASSLARAGATEAFF | TGTGCCAGCAGCTTAGCTCGGGCAGGGGCCACTGAAGCTTTCTTT | TRBJ1-1 | TRBV7-2 | NA | NA
CASSGLAGVRETQYF | TGTGCCAGCAGCGGACTAGCGGGAGTTCGAGAGACCCAGTACTTC | TRBJ2-5 | TRBV9 | TRBD2 | many
CASSQEGLGGTGELFF | TGTGCCAGCAGCCAAGAGGGACTAGGTGGCACCGGGGAGCTGTTTTTT | TRBJ2-2 | TRBV3-1 | TRBD2 | once
CASRTTGRGSYSNQPQHF | TGTGCCAGCCGCACCACGGGGCGGGGATCTTATAGCAATCAGCCCCAGCATTTT | TRBJ1-5 | TRBV28 | NA | many
CASSFAQEASWTQYF | TGTGCCAGCAGTTTCGCGCAGGAAGCCTCGTGGACCCAGTACTTC | TRBJ2-5 | TRBV28 | NA | many
CASSEQGTNTGELFF | TGTGCCAGCAGCGAACAGGGGACGAACACCGGGGAGCTGTTTTTT | TRBJ2-2 | TRBV6-4 | TRBD1 | NA
CASSLIRTSNEQFF | TGTGCCAGCAGCTTAATTCGGACTAGCAATGAGCAGTTCTTC | TRBJ2-1 | TRBV11-1 | TRBD2 | many
CASSQSPGTAFF | TGTGCCAGCAGCCAAAGCCCAGGGACGGCTTTCTTT | TRBJ1-1 | TRBV3-1 | NA | many
CASSGADTEAFF | TGTGCCAGCAGTGGGGCGGACACTGAAGCTTTCTTT | TRBJ1-1 | TRBV12-3/TRBV12-4 | NA | few
CASSSPLSGSATDTQYF | TGTGCCAGCAGCTCGCCCTTAAGCGGGAGCGCAACGGATACGCAGTATTTT | TRBJ2-3 | TRBV11-1 | TRBD2 | NA
CASSQERDTYEQYF | TGCGCCAGCAGCCAAGAGAGAGACACCTACGAGCAGTACTTC | TRBJ2-7 | TRBV28 | NA | NA